The 30 T cell receptor beta chains in this list originate from one sample, sequenced in a study of cytomegalovirus exposure and HLA in healthy donors. The PCR used 60 Vbeta and 13 Jbeta primers. TCRdb keeps only in-frame clones here, not all; method: immunoSEQ multiplex PCR. This table holds about 130,000 clones, around 77% found once. Sequenced sample: PBMCs. Receptors were obtained from a woman aged 50 to 60 in good health and CMV-seronegative.

This sequence joins TRBV9 and TRBJ2-7; weak D call: TRBD1 (5 bases). Germline CDR1 is SGDLS and CDR2 is YYNGEE. Trimming pared 0 bases from V and 3 bases from J, leaving 10 bases between. The CDR3 has 14 amino acids. This chain's CDR3 is CASSVGTGDYEQYF. The CDR3 region has the DNA TGTGCCAGCAGCGTAGGCACAGGAGACTACGAGCAGTACTTC.

The chain uses TRBV7-3 and TRBJ1-1; no firm D call. This CDR3 contains 14 residues. The germline V gene encodes CDR1 SGHTA and CDR2 FQGTGA. Trimming left V 1 base short and J 4 bases short, with 10 bases between. In nucleotides, the CDR3 is TGTGCCAGCAGCTTAAACTTTGCGGGCACTGAAGCTTTCTTT. Its protein is CASSLNFAGTEAFF.

The CDR3 reads CASSRDSRTGELFF. Here the CDR3 DNA reads TGTGCCAGCAGCCGAGACAGCCGCACCGGGGAGCTGTTTTTT. The chain couples TRBV6-1 to TRBJ2-2, with D tentatively TRBD1 (5 bases). The germline gives CDR1 MNHNS, CDR2 SASEGT. Trimming cost V 6 bases and J 4 bases, with 12 bases left between them. The CDR3 runs 14 residues.

This clone turned up a few times. The gene calls are TRBV19 and TRBJ2-1, with 7 positions matching TRBD1. V gave up 4 bases and J gave up 9 bases; unmatched junction bases: 12. The CDR3 has 15 amino acids. The germline gives CDR1 LNHDA, CDR2 SQIVND (reference sequence). CDR3 sequence: CASSTLRQGRSEQFF. CDR3 in DNA: TGTGCCAGTAGTACCCTCCGACAGGGCCGGAGTGAGCAGTTCTTC.

V is TRBV18 and J is TRBJ1-5; D may be TRBD1 (5 bases). Germline lookup yields CDR1 KGHSH and CDR2 LQKENI. Trimming took off 3 bases at V and 0 bases at J, with 15 bases between the two ends. The CDR3 has 17 amino acids. CDR3 bases: TGTGCCAGCTCACCTGTCTTCCGGGACTATAGCAATCAGCCCCAGCATTTT. Amino acid sequence: CASSPVFRDYSNQPQHF.

This chain uses TRBV6-5 with TRBJ2-5; 7 bases align to TRBD1. The J call may not be correct, given that the DNA end is closer to TRBJ2-7. Germline V CDR1 and CDR2: MNHEY, SVGAGI. This CDR3 region has 14 residues. The CDR3 region has the DNA TGTGCCAGCAGTGCGACAGGGAGCTCCTACGAGCAGTACTTC. Its translation is CASSATGSSYEQYF.

This clone was detected only a few times. The genes are TRBV6-1 and TRBJ2-1; TRBD1 is a possible D gene (6 bases). This CDR3 spans 14 amino acids. V was clipped by 6 bases and J by 6 bases, with 15 bases between them. Germline lookup yields CDR1 MNHNS and CDR2 SASEGT. This CDR3 reads CASRGQGPVNEQFF. The CDR3 region has the DNA TGTGCCAGCAGGGGGCAGGGGCCGGTCAATGAGCAGTTCTTC.

This sequence joins TRBV10-3 and TRBJ1-1; TRBD1 matches 9 bases. J lost 5 bases, V lost 6 bases, and 7 bases had no gene match. The CDR3 loop spans 14 amino acids. Germline V gene lookup returns CDR1 ENHRY and CDR2 SYGVKD. In nucleotides, the CDR3 is TGTGCCATCAGGGACAGGGGTGAGTGGACTGAAGCTTTCTTT. This gives the protein CAIRDRGEWTEAFF.

V usage is TRBV5-1 and J usage is TRBJ2-1, with TRBD2 matching 8 bases. The CDR3 runs 15 residues. V was clipped by 1 base and J by 5 bases; unmatched bases: 5. CDR1 is SGHRS, CDR2 YFSETQ, per germline. The CDR3 nucleotides read TGCGCCAGCAGCTTGTTCCGGGAGGGGAACAATGAGCAGTTCTTC. It yields the protein CASSLFREGNNEQFF.

The genes are TRBV6-5 and TRBJ2-1; 7 bases align to TRBD2. V was pared by 6 bases and J by 6 bases, with 11 bases of the junction left unmatched. This CDR3 spans 15 amino acids. From germline, CDR1 is MNHEY and CDR2 SVGAGI. The CDR3 loop is CASRVLWGGSNEQFF. Written as DNA, the CDR3 is TGTGCCAGCAGGGTCCTTTGGGGAGGGTCCAATGAGCAGTTCTTC.

This clone was counted a few times. The J gene is TRBJ2-1, the V gene TRBV7-2, with 12 bases matching TRBD2. V lost 7 bases and J lost 2; bases outside the gene matches: 9. Germline-derived CDR1 and CDR2 are SGHTA and FQGNSA. This CDR3 is built from 17 residues. CDR3 loop: CASTKATSGRPYNEQFF. CDR3 DNA: TGTGCCAGCACCAAGGCTACTAGCGGGAGGCCCTACAATGAGCAGTTCTTC.

This clone turned up a few times. V gene TRBV4-3 combines with J gene TRBJ2-3; 9 bases match TRBD2. There are 17 residues in the CDR3. V lost 1 base, J lost 2 bases, and 7 bases stayed unmatched. CDR1 and CDR2 (germline): LGHNA, YSLEER. CDR3 residues: CASSQGLAGHFTDTQYF. CDR3 nucleotide sequence: TGCGCCAGCAGCCAAGGTCTAGCGGGACACTTCACAGATACGCAGTATTTT.

A single count supports this clone. This rearrangement joins TRBV29-1 to TRBJ1-1; D may be TRBD1 (6 bases). The germline gives CDR1 SQVTM, CDR2 ANQGSEA. The V and J ends lost 6 bases and 5 bases respectively, with 13 bases between them. The CDR3 is 12 amino acids. Here the CDR3 reads CSVLRGGTEAFF. CDR3 sequence (DNA): TGCAGCGTACTCAGGGGTGGTACTGAAGCTTTCTTT.

The chain joins TRBV7-2 to TRBJ2-3; D is possibly TRBD2 (5 bases). Between the trimmed V and J ends, which lost 4 bases and 6 bases, there was a span of 23 bases. Germline CDR1 reads SGHTA; CDR2 reads FQGNSA. The CDR3 loop spans 17 amino acids. Written as DNA, the CDR3 is TGTGCCAGCAGCTCCCCCGTGGCGGTTCTAGCTGTGGATACGCAGTATTTT. Translated, it gives CASSSPVAVLAVDTQYF.

The chain couples TRBV30 to TRBJ2-5, with a possible D match to TRBD2 (6 bases). V shed 5 bases and J shed 3 bases, with 16 bases lying between them. The length of the CDR3 is 14 residues. The germline V gene encodes CDR1 GTSNPN and CDR2 SVGIG (reference sequence). Here the CDR3 reads CAWAAGGTKETQYF. The CDR3, as DNA: TGTGCCTGGGCCGCTGGGGGGACGAAAGAGACCCAGTACTTC.

The chain joins TRBV5-5 to TRBJ1-2; D call uncertain. The CDR3 extends over 15 amino acids. Germline V gene sequence: CDR1 SGHKS, CDR2 YYEKEE (reference sequence). Trimming took off 1 base at V and 0 bases at J, with 10 bases between the two ends. CDR3 in amino acids: CASSLSGKANYGYTF. The CDR3 DNA reads as TGTGCCAGCAGCTTGTCGGGGAAAGCTAACTATGGCTACACCTTC.

The count of this clone is one. V is TRBV6-5 and J is TRBJ1-6; D uncertain. Germline V gene data show CDR1 as MNHEY and CDR2 as SVGAGI. V was trimmed by 6 bases and J by 3 bases, leaving 9 bases between them. The length of the CDR3 is 14 residues. CDR3 sequence: CASRRQVYNSPLHF. In DNA, the CDR3 is TGTGCCAGCAGACGACAAGTCTATAATTCACCCCTCCACTTT.

This clone was observed a few times. J is TRBJ1-3 and V is TRBV6-5; D not certain. In germline, CDR1 is MNHEY, CDR2 SVGAGI. V dropped 6 bases and J dropped 0 bases, with 9 bases sitting between them. The CDR3 length is 14 residues. CDR3 sequence reads: CASSPAGSGNTIYF. The CDR3 DNA follows: TGTGCCAGCAGCCCCGCGGGCTCTGGAAACACCATATATTTT.

This chain joins TRBV11-3 and TRBJ2-7, with 7 bases identical to TRBD2. CDR1 is SGHNT, CDR2 YENEEA, per germline. V was pared by 1 base and J by 3 bases, with 6 bases of the junction left unmatched. There are 15 residues in the CDR3. The CDR3 loop reads CASSLGGSGFYEQYF. The DNA for the CDR3 is TGTGCCAGCAGCTTAGGCGGTAGCGGGTTCTACGAGCAGTACTTC.

In its sample, this clone was seen a few times. The rearrangement joins TRBV15 to TRBJ2-7, with 8 nucleotides matching TRBD2. Per germline, CDR1 LNHNV and CDR2 YYDKDF (reference sequence). The trim removed 5 bases at V and 2 bases at J, leaving 8 bases unmatched. The CDR3 loop spans 15 amino acids. CDR3 DNA sequence: TGTGCCACCAGCGGATCTAGCGGGCAACCCTACGAGCAGTACTTC. This translates into CATSGSSGQPYEQYF. Looking up the rest from reference TRBV15 and TRBJ2-7 gives the full variable domain: DAMVIQNPRYQVTQFGKPVTLSCSQTLNHNVMYWYQQKSSQAPKLLFHYYDKDFNNEADTPDNFQSRRPNTSFCFLDIRSPGLGDTAMYLCATSGSSGQPYEQYFGPGTRLTVT.

This chain connects TRBV9 to TRBJ2-1; 11 bases align to TRBD2. The CDR3 is 15 amino acids. V was clipped by 0 bases and J by 9 bases; unmatched bases: 5. Germline V gene data show CDR1 as SGDLS and CDR2 as YYNGEE. CDR3 sequence: CASSVVAGGYLEQFF. The CDR3 bases are TGTGCCAGCAGCGTAGTAGCGGGAGGGTATCTTGAGCAGTTCTTC.

The chain has TRBV30 and TRBJ1-4; D gene ambiguous. The ends were cut back, 4 bases at V and 4 bases at J, with 16 bases in the middle. Germline-derived CDR1 and CDR2 are GTSNPN and SVGIG (reference sequence). This CDR3 is built from 15 residues. CDR3 nucleotide sequence: TGTGCCTGGATGCCACCGGGAGGTTATAATGAAAAACTGTTTTTT. The encoded protein is CAWMPPGGYNEKLFF.

The V and J genes are TRBV5-1 and TRBJ2-3; TRBD2 matches at 11 bases. Trimming took 3 bases from V and 7 from J; bases not matched to a gene: 7. The length of the CDR3 is 15 residues. Germline V lookup: CDR1 SGHRS, CDR2 YFSETQ. Here the CDR3 DNA reads TGCGCCAGCAGCTCGACTAGCGGGGCGGGTAATACGCAGTATTTT. Encoded protein: CASSSTSGAGNTQYF.

The J gene is TRBJ2-3, the V gene TRBV4-3; 14 positions match TRBD2. This CDR3 region has 18 residues. CDR1 is LGHNA, CDR2 YSLEER, per germline. Losses at the gene ends were 2 bases for V and 5 bases for J; bases not matched to a gene: 9. The CDR3 spells CASSQLWGGLAGVDTQYF. In DNA, the CDR3 is TGCGCCAGCAGCCAACTGTGGGGGGGACTAGCGGGAGTAGATACGCAGTATTTT.

V and J are TRBV28 and TRBJ2-1, with TRBD2 as a possible D gene (6 bases). This CDR3 spans 13 amino acids. Trimming removed 6 bases from V and 5 bases from J, with 11 bases in between. The germline gives CDR1 MDHEN, CDR2 SYDVKM. The CDR3 nucleotides read TGTGCCAGCAGGGGACTGGCTAACAATGAGCAGTTCTTC. This gives the protein CASRGLANNEQFF.

The chain is built from TRBV19 and TRBJ2-7; 12 positions match TRBD2. CDR1 and CDR2 (germline): LNHDA, SQIVND (reference sequence). With 4 bases clipped from V and 2 bases from J, the junction kept 6 bases outside the gene matches. The CDR3 loop spans 16 amino acids. The CDR3 DNA reads as TGTGCCAGTAGTACGCTAGCGGGAGGGCCTGCCTACGAGCAGTACTTC. Translation: CASSTLAGGPAYEQYF. Complete variable domain (other parts from reference TRBV19 and TRBJ2-7): DGGITQSPKYLFRKEGQNVTLSCEQNLNHDAMYWYRQDPGQGLRLIYYSQIVNDFQKGDIAEGYSVSREKKESFPLTVTSAQKNPTAFYLCASSTLAGGPAYEQYFGPGTRLTVT.

The chain uses TRBV7-3 and TRBJ1-1; D uncertain. The germline CDR1 and CDR2 sequences are SGHTA and FQGTGA. The CDR3 totals 11 residues. The V end lost 1 base, the J end lost 8 bases, and 5 bases lay between the germline ends. The CDR3 sequence is CASSLNSEAFF. The DNA for the CDR3 is TGTGCCAGCAGCTTAAACTCAGAAGCTTTCTTT. Full variable domain (missing parts from reference TRBV7-3 and TRBJ1-1): GAGVSQTPSNKVTEKGKYVELRCDPISGHTALYWYRQSLGQGPEFLIYFQGTGAADDSGLPNDRFFAVRPEGSVSTLKIQRTERGDSAVYLCASSLNSEAFFGQGTRLTVV.

CDR3 sequence reads: CASSQDLLGQGYTF. CDR3 coding DNA: TGTGCCAGCAGCCAAGATCTCTTGGGCCAGGGCTACACCTTC. This sequence joins TRBV14 and TRBJ1-2, with D hard to call. With 0 bases removed from V and 8 bases from J, the gap between germline ends came to 13 bases. Germline loops: CDR1 SGHDN, CDR2 FVKESK. The CDR3 totals 14 residues.

This chain connects TRBV9 to TRBJ2-1, with 9 bases identical to TRBD1. Germline-derived CDR1 and CDR2 are SGDLS and YYNGEE. The V and J ends lost 4 bases and 8 bases, in that order; junction bases with no gene match: 10. CDR3 size: 15 residues. The CDR3 reads CASSPTGTGYDEQFF. DNA for the CDR3: TGTGCCAGCAGCCCAACCGGGACAGGGTACGATGAGCAGTTCTTC.

This chain uses TRBV7-6 with TRBJ2-3, with D tentatively TRBD2 (6 bases). The CDR3 runs 15 residues. Germline CDR1 and CDR2: SGHVS and FNYEAQ. Trimming removed 4 bases at V and 1 base at J, with 12 bases between. In nucleotides, the CDR3 is TGTGCCAGCAGCTCTCCGGGACTCGGCACAGATACGCAGTATTTT. It yields the protein CASSSPGLGTDTQYF.